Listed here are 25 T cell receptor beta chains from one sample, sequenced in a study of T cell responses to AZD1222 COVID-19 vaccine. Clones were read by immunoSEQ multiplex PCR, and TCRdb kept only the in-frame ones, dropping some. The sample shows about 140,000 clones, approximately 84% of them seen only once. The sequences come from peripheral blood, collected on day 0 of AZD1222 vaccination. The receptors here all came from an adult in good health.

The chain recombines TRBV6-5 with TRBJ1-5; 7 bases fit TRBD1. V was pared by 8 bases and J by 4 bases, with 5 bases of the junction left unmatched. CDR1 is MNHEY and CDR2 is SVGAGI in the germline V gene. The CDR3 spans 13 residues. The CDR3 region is CASGRGQNQPQHF. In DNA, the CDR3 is TGTGCCAGCGGAAGGGGGCAGAATCAGCCCCAGCATTTT.

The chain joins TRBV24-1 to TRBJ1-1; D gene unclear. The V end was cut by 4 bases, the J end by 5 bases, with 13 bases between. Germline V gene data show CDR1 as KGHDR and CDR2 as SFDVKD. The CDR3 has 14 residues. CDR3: CATSEGGSKTEAFF. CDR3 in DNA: TGTGCCACCAGTGAAGGTGGGTCTAAGACTGAAGCTTTCTTT.

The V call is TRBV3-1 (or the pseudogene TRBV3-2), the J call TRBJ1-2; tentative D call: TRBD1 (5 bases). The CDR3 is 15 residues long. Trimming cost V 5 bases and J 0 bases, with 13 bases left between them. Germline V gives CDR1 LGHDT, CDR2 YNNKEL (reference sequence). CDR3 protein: CASSVRGIANYGYTF. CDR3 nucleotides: TGTGCCAGCAGCGTGAGGGGTATTGCTAACTATGGCTACACCTTC.

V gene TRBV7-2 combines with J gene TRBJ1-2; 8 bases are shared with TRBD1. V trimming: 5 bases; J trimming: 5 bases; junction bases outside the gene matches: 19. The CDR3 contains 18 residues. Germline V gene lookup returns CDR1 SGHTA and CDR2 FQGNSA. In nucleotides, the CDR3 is TGTGCCAGCAGCCTCAAGCCCGCCGGACAGGGCAAAGAATATGGCTACACCTTC. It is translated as CASSLKPAGQGKEYGYTF. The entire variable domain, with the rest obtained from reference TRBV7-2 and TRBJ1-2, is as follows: GAGVSQSPSNKVTEKGKDVELRCDPISGHTALYWYRQSLGQGLEFLIYFQGNSAPDKSGLPSDRFSAERTGGSVSTLTIQRTQQEDSAVYLCASSLKPAGQGKEYGYTFGSGTRLTVV.

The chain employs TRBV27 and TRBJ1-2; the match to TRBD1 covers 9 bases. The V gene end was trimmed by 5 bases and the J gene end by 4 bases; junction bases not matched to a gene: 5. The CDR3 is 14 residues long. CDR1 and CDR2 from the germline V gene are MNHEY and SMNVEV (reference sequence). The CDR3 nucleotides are TGTGCCAGCAGTGCGGGACAGGGAGCCTATGGCTACACCTTC. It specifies CASSAGQGAYGYTF.

This CDR3 is CASSLNQGQPQHF. The CDR3 DNA sequence: TGTGCCAGCAGCTTAAACCAGGGACAGCCCCAGCATTTT. This sequence joins TRBV7-9 and TRBJ1-5, with D possibly matching TRBD1 (5 bases). The CDR3 has 13 amino acids. Trimming cost V 2 bases and J 7 bases, with 9 bases left between them. Per the germline V gene, CDR1 is SEHNR and CDR2 is FQNEAQ (reference sequence).

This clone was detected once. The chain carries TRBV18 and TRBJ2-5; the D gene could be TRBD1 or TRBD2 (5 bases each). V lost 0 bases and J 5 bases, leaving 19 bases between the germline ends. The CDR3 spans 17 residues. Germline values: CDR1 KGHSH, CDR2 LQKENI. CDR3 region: CASSPPRRRGLGETQYF. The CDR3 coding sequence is TGTGCCAGCTCACCACCTCGGCGCCGGGGCCTGGGGGAGACCCAGTACTTC. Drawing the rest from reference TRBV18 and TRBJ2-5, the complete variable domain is NAGVMQNPRHLVRRRGQEARLRCSPMKGHSHVYWYRQLPEEGLKFMVYLQKENIIDESGMPKERFSAEFPKEGPSILRIQQVVRGDSAAYFCASSPPRRRGLGETQYFGPGTRLLVL.

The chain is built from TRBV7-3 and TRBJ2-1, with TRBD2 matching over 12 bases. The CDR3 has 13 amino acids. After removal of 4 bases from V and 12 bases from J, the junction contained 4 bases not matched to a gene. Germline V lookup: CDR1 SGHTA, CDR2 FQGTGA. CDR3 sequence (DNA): TGTGCCAGCAGCTCAGGACTAGCGGGGTCGCAGTTCTTC. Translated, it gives CASSSGLAGSQFF.

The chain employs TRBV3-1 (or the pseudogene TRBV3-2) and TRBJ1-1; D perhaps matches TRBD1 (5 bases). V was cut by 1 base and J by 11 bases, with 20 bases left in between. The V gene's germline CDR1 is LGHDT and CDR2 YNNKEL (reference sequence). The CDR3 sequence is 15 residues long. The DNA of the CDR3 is TGTGCCAGCAGCCAAGTTCATGTAGGGACGTCGGAGGCTTTCTTT. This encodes CASSQVHVGTSEAFF.

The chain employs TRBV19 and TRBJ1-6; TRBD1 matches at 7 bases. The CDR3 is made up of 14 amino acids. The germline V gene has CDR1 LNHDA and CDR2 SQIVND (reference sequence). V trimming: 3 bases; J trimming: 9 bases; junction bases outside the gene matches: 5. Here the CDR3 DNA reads TGTGCCAGTAGTATGGACAGGTTAACTTCACCCCTCCACTTT. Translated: CASSMDRLTSPLHF. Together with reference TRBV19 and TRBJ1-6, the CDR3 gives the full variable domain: DGGITQSPKYLFRKEGQNVTLSCEQNLNHDAMYWYRQDPGQGLRLIYYSQIVNDFQKGDIAEGYSVSREKKESFPLTVTSAQKNPTAFYLCASSMDRLTSPLHFGNGTRLTVT.

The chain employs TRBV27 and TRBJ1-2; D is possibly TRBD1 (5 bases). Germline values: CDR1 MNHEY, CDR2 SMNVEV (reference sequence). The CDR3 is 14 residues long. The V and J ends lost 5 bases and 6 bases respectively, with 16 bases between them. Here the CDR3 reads CASSGWGQPDGYTF. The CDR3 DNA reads TGTGCCAGCAGTGGCTGGGGCCAGCCGGATGGCTACACCTTC.

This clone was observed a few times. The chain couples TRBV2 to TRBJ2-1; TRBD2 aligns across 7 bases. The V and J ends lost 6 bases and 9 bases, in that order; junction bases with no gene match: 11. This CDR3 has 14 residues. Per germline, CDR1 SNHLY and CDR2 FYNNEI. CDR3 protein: CASRRAGSKGEQFF. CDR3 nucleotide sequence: TGTGCCAGCAGGCGAGCGGGGTCGAAGGGTGAGCAGTTCTTC.

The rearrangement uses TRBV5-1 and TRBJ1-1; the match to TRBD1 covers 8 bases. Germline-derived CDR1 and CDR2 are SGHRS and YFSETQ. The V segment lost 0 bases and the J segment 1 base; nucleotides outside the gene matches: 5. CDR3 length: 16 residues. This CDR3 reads CASSLGTGLGNTEAFF. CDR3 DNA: TGCGCCAGCAGCTTGGGGACAGGGCTTGGGAACACTGAAGCTTTCTTT.

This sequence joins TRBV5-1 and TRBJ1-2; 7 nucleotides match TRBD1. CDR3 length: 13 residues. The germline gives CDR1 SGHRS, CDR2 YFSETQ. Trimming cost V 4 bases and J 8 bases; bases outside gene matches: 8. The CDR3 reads CASSRDSMNGYTF. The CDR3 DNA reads TGCGCCAGCAGCCGGGACAGTATGAACGGCTACACCTTC.

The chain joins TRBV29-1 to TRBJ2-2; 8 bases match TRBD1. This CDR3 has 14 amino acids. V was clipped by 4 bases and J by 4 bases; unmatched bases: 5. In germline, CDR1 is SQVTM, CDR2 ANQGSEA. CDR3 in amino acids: CSVAQGAVTGELFF. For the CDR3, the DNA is TGCAGCGTTGCCCAGGGGGCGGTCACCGGGGAGCTGTTTTTT.

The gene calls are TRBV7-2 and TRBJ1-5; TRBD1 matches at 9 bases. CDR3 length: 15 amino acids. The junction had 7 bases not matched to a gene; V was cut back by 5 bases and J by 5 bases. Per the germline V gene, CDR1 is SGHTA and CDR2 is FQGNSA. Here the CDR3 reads CASSLGQGLDQPQHF. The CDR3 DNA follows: TGTGCCAGCAGCCTCGGACAGGGGCTCGATCAGCCCCAGCATTTT.

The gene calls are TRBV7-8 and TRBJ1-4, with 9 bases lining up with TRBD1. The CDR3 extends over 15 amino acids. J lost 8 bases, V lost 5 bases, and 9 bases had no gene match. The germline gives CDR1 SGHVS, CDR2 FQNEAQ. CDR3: CASSDSTGGGEKLFF. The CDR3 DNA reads TGTGCCAGCAGCGACTCAACAGGGGGCGGCGAAAAACTGTTTTTT.

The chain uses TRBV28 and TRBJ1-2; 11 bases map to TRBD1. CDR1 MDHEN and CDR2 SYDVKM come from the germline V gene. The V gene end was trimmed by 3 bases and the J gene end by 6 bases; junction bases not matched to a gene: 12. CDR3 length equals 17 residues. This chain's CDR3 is CASSLFGPGQGGDGYTF. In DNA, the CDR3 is TGTGCCAGCAGTTTGTTCGGTCCGGGACAGGGGGGCGATGGCTACACCTTC.

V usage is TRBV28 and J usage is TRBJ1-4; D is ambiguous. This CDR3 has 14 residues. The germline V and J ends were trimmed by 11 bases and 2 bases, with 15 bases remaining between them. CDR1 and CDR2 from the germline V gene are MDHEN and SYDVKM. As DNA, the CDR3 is TGTGCCGCCGCCCCGGGGATCACTAATGAAAAACTGTTTTTT. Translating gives CAAAPGITNEKLFF.

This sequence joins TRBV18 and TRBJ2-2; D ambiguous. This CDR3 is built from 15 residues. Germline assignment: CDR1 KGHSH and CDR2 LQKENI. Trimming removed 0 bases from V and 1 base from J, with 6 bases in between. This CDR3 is CASSPPTWNTGELFF. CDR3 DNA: TGTGCCAGCTCACCACCGACATGGAACACCGGGGAGCTGTTTTTT.

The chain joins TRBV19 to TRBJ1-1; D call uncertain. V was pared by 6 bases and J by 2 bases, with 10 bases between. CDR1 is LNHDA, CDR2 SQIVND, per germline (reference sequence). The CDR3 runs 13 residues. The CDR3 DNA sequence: TGTGCCAGTAGCCGGACGGATAACACTGAAGCTTTCTTT. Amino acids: CASSRTDNTEAFF. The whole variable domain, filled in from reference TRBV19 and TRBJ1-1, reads DGGITQSPKYLFRKEGQNVTLSCEQNLNHDAMYWYRQDPGQGLRLIYYSQIVNDFQKGDIAEGYSVSREKKESFPLTVTSAQKNPTAFYLCASSRTDNTEAFFGQGTRLTVV.

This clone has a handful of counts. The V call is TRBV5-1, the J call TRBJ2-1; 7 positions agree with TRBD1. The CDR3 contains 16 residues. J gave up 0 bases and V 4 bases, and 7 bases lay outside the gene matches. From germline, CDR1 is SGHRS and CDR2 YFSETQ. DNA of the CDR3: TGCGCCAGCAGCGAGGGACAGAGAAGCTCCTACAATGAGCAGTTCTTC. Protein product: CASSEGQRSSYNEQFF.

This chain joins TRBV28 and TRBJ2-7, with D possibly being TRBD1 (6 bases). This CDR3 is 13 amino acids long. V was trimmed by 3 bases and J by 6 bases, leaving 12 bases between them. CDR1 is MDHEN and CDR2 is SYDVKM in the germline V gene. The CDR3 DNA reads TGTGCCAGCAGTTTTCTTTCCAGGGGCGAGCAGTACTTC. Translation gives CASSFLSRGEQYF.

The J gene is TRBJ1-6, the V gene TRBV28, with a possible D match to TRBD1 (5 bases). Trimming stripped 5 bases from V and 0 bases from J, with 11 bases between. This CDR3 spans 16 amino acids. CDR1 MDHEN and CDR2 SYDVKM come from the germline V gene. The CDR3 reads CASSPLGTSYNSPLHF. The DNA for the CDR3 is TGTGCCAGCAGTCCCCTGGGGACCTCCTATAATTCACCCCTCCACTTT.

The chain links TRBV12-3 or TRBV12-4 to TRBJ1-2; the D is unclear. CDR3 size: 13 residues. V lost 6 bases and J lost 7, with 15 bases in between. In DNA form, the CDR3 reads TGTGCCAGCAGGACGACTCCGGGCCGTGGCTACACCTTC. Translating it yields CASRTTPGRGYTF.